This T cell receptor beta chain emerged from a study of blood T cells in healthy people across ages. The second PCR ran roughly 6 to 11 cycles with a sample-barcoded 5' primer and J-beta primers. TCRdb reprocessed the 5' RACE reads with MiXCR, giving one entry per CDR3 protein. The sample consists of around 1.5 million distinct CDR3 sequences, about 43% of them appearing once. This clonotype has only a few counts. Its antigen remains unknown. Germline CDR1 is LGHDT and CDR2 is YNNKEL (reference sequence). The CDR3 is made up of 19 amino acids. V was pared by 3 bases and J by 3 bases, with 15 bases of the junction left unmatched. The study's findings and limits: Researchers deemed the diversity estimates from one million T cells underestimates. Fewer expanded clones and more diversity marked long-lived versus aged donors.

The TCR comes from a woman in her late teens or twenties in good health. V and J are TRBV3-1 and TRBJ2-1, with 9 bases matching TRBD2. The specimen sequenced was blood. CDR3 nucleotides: TGTGCCAGCAGCCACTCCACGGGGGGTAGCGGGAGTAGCTACAATGAGCAGTTCTTC. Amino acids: CASSHSTGGSGSSYNEQFF.